The 29 T cell receptor beta chains below come from one sample, sequenced in a study of T cell responses to AZD1222 COVID-19 vaccine. Using immunoSEQ multiplex PCR, the repertoire was profiled, and TCRdb retains in-frame clones only, with some absent. The table includes 200,000 to 250,000 clones, approximately 94% detected once. The sequencing used peripheral blood, collected 28 days after the second dose of the MenACWY control vaccine. The receptors were gathered from an adult who received the MenACWY meningococcal vaccine as a control.

The chain has TRBV28 and TRBJ1-5; 11 bases line up with TRBD1. V lost 3 bases, J lost 7 bases, and 5 bases stayed unmatched. CDR1 is MDHEN and CDR2 is SYDVKM in the germline V gene. This CDR3 has 15 amino acids. The CDR3 loop reads CASSLSGTGGQPQHF. As DNA, the CDR3 is TGTGCCAGCAGTTTGTCCGGGACAGGGGGACAGCCCCAGCATTTT. Drawing the rest from reference TRBV28 and TRBJ1-5, the complete variable domain is DVKVTQSSRYLVKRTGEKVFLECVQDMDHENMFWYRQDPGLGLRLIYFSYDVKMKEKGDIPEGYSVSREKKERFSLILESASTNQTSMYLCASSLSGTGGQPQHFGDGTRLSIL.

The sample holds one count of this clone. The chain carries TRBV6-2 or TRBV6-3 and TRBJ2-6, with D hard to call. Trimming stripped 4 bases from V and 2 bases from J, with 12 bases between. Germline V CDR1 and CDR2: MNHEY, SVGEGT. CDR3 length equals 16 residues. CDR3 residues: CASSSVGSPGANVLTF. The CDR3 DNA sequence: TGTGCCAGCAGTTCTGTTGGGTCCCCTGGGGCCAACGTCCTGACTTTC.

The rearrangement links TRBV24-1 to TRBJ2-1, with a weak D call TRBD2 (5 bases). The CDR3 extends over 13 amino acids. Germline V gene lookup returns CDR1 KGHDR and CDR2 SFDVKD. V lost 2 bases and J lost 8, with 9 bases in between. CDR3 region: CATSDSQRDEQFF. The CDR3, as DNA: TGTGCCACCAGTGATTCTCAGAGGGATGAGCAGTTCTTC.

The chain links TRBV2 to TRBJ2-7, with 10 bases fitting TRBD2. V dropped 3 bases and J dropped 3; count of bases not matched to a gene: 5. Germline assignment: CDR1 SNHLY and CDR2 FYNNEI. There are 15 residues in the CDR3. For the CDR3, the DNA is TGTGCCAGCAGTGATATACTAGCGGGACGCTACGAGCAGTACTTC. It yields the protein CASSDILAGRYEQYF.

This chain connects TRBV24-1 to TRBJ2-7; tentatively, D is TRBD1 or TRBD2 (5 bases each). Germline CDR1 reads KGHDR; CDR2 reads SFDVKD. The CDR3 totals 15 residues. Trimming removed 4 bases from V and 2 bases from J, with 14 bases in between. Written as DNA, the CDR3 is TGTGCCACCAGTGACGGGACCGGCGGGCCCTACGAGCAGTACTTC. Translated, it gives CATSDGTGGPYEQYF.

This chain links TRBV28 with TRBJ1-1; D gene unclear. The V and J ends lost 5 bases and 8 bases respectively, with 12 bases between them. From germline, CDR1 is MDHEN and CDR2 SYDVKM. The CDR3 extends over 12 amino acids. This CDR3 reads CASSLRRGEAFF. The CDR3 DNA reads TGTGCCAGCAGTCTCAGACGAGGGGAAGCTTTCTTT.

This clone has a single count. The J gene is TRBJ1-5, the V gene TRBV2; the D is unclear. V lost 1 base and J lost 2, with 12 bases in between. Germline V gene lookup returns CDR1 SNHLY and CDR2 FYNNEI. The CDR3 consists of 16 residues. The CDR3 loop is CASSEGLSVGNQPQHF. In DNA form, the CDR3 reads TGTGCCAGCAGTGAAGGGTTATCGGTCGGCAATCAGCCCCAGCATTTT.

This chain uses TRBV19 with TRBJ1-1, with no clear D. Germline CDR1 LNHDA, CDR2 SQIVND (reference sequence). This CDR3 region has 13 residues. Trimming took off 5 bases at V and 4 bases at J, with 11 bases between the two ends. CDR3 residues: CASSSGEFTEAFF. The CDR3 DNA reads as TGTGCCAGTAGTTCAGGTGAATTCACTGAAGCTTTCTTT.

The chain recombines TRBV7-9 with TRBJ2-1; 7 nucleotides agree with TRBD1. Germline V gene lookup returns CDR1 SEHNR and CDR2 FQNEAQ (reference sequence). V was clipped by 7 bases and J by 3 bases; unmatched bases: 3. This CDR3 has 13 amino acids. CDR3 nucleotide sequence: TGTGCCAGCACCAGGGACAGCTACAATGAGCAGTTCTTC. Translating gives CASTRDSYNEQFF.

This chain connects TRBV7-9 to TRBJ2-1, with D maybe TRBD2 (6 bases). From germline, CDR1 is SEHNR and CDR2 FQNEAQ (reference sequence). Trimming stripped 1 base from V and 0 bases from J, with 13 bases between. The length of the CDR3 is 17 residues. CDR3 DNA: TGTGCCAGCAGCTTAGGTAGTAGCGGACCCTCCTACAATGAGCAGTTCTTC. Translation gives CASSLGSSGPSYNEQFF.

The chain has TRBV4-3 and TRBJ1-4; no firm D call. Trimming cost V 1 base and J 2 bases, with 8 bases left between them. This CDR3 has 15 amino acids. Germline V gene data show CDR1 as LGHNA and CDR2 as YSLEER. DNA for the CDR3: TGCGCCAGCAGCCAAGGATCCGGCACTAATGAAAAACTGTTTTTT. Translating it yields CASSQGSGTNEKLFF.

This chain uses TRBV7-2 with TRBJ2-7; D ambiguous. The CDR3 has 15 residues. V lost 0 bases to trimming and J lost 3 bases, with 12 bases between them. The V gene's germline CDR1 is SGHTA and CDR2 FQGNSA. This chain's CDR3 is CASSLAPRNYYEQYF. The DNA of the CDR3 is TGTGCCAGCAGCTTAGCCCCCAGGAATTACTACGAGCAGTACTTC.

The chain is built from TRBV4-3 and TRBJ1-3; D gene unclear. The V end lost 0 bases, the J end lost 0 bases, and 9 bases lay between the germline ends. Looked up from germline, CDR1 is LGHNA and CDR2 is YSLEER. The CDR3 is 16 amino acids. Here the CDR3 DNA reads TGCGCCAGCAGCCAAGATCAGCCGGTCTCTGGAAACACCATATATTTT. Encoded protein: CASSQDQPVSGNTIYF.

V and J are TRBV28 and TRBJ1-5; no definite D call. The CDR3 covers 13 residues. Germline CDR1 is MDHEN and CDR2 is SYDVKM. V was pared by 9 bases and J by 1 base, with 10 bases between. The CDR3 nucleotides are TGTGCCAGTCAGGAGGTCAGCAATCAGCCCCAGCATTTT. As protein: CASQEVSNQPQHF. The full variable domain, in which reference TRBV28 and TRBJ1-5 provide the parts outside the CDR3, is DVKVTQSSRYLVKRTGEKVFLECVQDMDHENMFWYRQDPGLGLRLIYFSYDVKMKEKGDIPEGYSVSREKKERFSLILESASTNQTSMYLCASQEVSNQPQHFGDGTRLSIL.

J is TRBJ2-3 and V is TRBV7-2, with D possibly TRBD2 on 5 matching bases. The germline V gene has CDR1 SGHTA and CDR2 FQGNSA. The CDR3 length is 14 residues. With 3 bases removed from V and 6 bases from J, the gap between germline ends came to 13 bases. CDR3 in DNA: TGTGCCAGCAGCTTGCGGACTGTTGGGGATACGCAGTATTTT. Residues: CASSLRTVGDTQYF.

This clone occurred once. The J gene is TRBJ2-2, the V gene TRBV9; no clear D. Trimming removed 0 bases at V and 7 bases at J, with 4 bases between. CDR1 SGDLS and CDR2 YYNGEE come from the germline V gene. This CDR3 contains 12 residues. The CDR3 loop is CASSVVVGELFF. The CDR3 DNA sequence: TGTGCCAGCAGCGTAGTTGTCGGGGAGCTGTTTTTT. The variable domain in full, completed from reference TRBV9 and TRBJ2-2, reads DSGVTQTPKHLITATGQRVTLRCSPRSGDLSVYWYQQSLDQGLQFLIQYYNGEERAKGNILERFSAQQFPDLHSELNLSSLELGDSALYFCASSVVVGELFFGEGSRLTVL.

The J gene is TRBJ2-2, the V gene TRBV19, with D hard to call. Germline V gene lookup returns CDR1 LNHDA and CDR2 SQIVND (reference sequence). The CDR3 totals 13 residues. Trimming pared 8 bases from V and 4 bases from J, leaving 11 bases between. For the CDR3, the DNA is TGTGCCAGTTCTTGGATGGGCACCGGGGAGCTGTTTTTT. It codes for CASSWMGTGELFF.

The chain carries TRBV11-2 and TRBJ2-3, with 8 bases identical to TRBD2. V was clipped by 9 bases and J by 5 bases; unmatched bases: 10. This CDR3 has 14 residues. Germline-derived CDR1 and CDR2 are SGHAT and FQNNGV. CDR3: CASRTGGSRDTQYF. The CDR3 DNA is TGTGCCAGTCGGACGGGGGGGAGTCGAGATACGCAGTATTTT.

This chain connects TRBV5-5 to TRBJ1-1, with D hard to call. V dropped 3 bases and J dropped 9 bases, with 9 bases sitting between them. Germline V CDR1 and CDR2: SGHKS, YYEKEE (reference sequence). The CDR3 extends over 11 amino acids. The CDR3 DNA sequence: TGTGCCAGCAGCTCTGGAAGTCAAGCTTTCTTT. Translating it yields CASSSGSQAFF.

The rearrangement uses TRBV19 and TRBJ2-2; TRBD1 might be the D (8 bases). The CDR3 is 15 amino acids. The germline V gene has CDR1 LNHDA and CDR2 SQIVND (reference sequence). V was clipped by 6 bases and J by 7 bases, with 18 bases between them. DNA of the CDR3: TGTGCCAGTAGCTACAGGGGGGGATCCGACGGGGAGCTGTTTTTT. Its protein product is CASSYRGGSDGELFF. The variable domain in full, with the rest retrieved from reference TRBV19 and TRBJ2-2, is DGGITQSPKYLFRKEGQNVTLSCEQNLNHDAMYWYRQDPGQGLRLIYYSQIVNDFQKGDIAEGYSVSREKKESFPLTVTSAQKNPTAFYLCASSYRGGSDGELFFGEGSRLTVL.

The chain joins TRBV6-6 to TRBJ1-2; the D gene is possibly TRBD1 (6 bases). The CDR3 runs to 11 residues. Trimming pared 6 bases from V and 7 bases from J, leaving 9 bases between. CDR1 is MNHNY and CDR2 is SVGAGI in the germline V gene (reference sequence). CDR3 in DNA: TGTGCCAGCAGCAACAGGGTTGGCTACACCTTC. Its translation: CASSNRVGYTF.

This chain joins TRBV3-1 (or the pseudogene TRBV3-2) and TRBJ2-1; no reliable D call. The CDR3 length is 15 residues. The V gene's germline CDR1 is LGHDT and CDR2 YNNKEL (reference sequence). Trimming cost V 0 bases and J 7 bases, with 13 bases left between them. In nucleotides, the CDR3 is TGTGCCAGCAGCCAAGATTTATTACTCGGAAATGAGCAGTTCTTC. This translates into CASSQDLLLGNEQFF.

The J gene is TRBJ1-3, the V gene TRBV5-4, with D unclear. Germline values: CDR1 SGHNT, CDR2 YYREEE (reference sequence). The CDR3 runs 13 residues. The V and J ends lost 4 bases and 2 bases respectively, with 7 bases between them. For the CDR3, the DNA is TGTGCCAGCAGCCCACTGGCTGGAAACACCATATATTTT. Its protein is CASSPLAGNTIYF.

The rearrangement joins TRBV28 to TRBJ1-6, with TRBD1 as a possible D gene (5 bases). Trimming removed 2 bases from V and 10 bases from J, with 15 bases in between. This CDR3 comprises 15 residues. Germline V gives CDR1 MDHEN, CDR2 SYDVKM. CDR3 nucleotides: TGTGCCAGCAGTTTAGTTCGTCAGGGCAAATCACCCCTCCACTTT. It specifies CASSLVRQGKSPLHF.

The chain carries TRBV19 and TRBJ1-1; 7 bases match TRBD1. Germline V gene sequence: CDR1 LNHDA, CDR2 SQIVND (reference sequence). The CDR3 loop spans 13 amino acids. Germline trimming cut 0 bases from V and 7 bases from J; bases unmatched to any gene: 2. The CDR3 protein is CASSIDGTVEAFF. DNA of the CDR3: TGTGCCAGTAGTATAGACGGGACAGTTGAAGCTTTCTTT.

This chain links TRBV5-1 with TRBJ2-1; 9 bases match TRBD2. Looked up from germline, CDR1 is SGHRS and CDR2 is YFSETQ. V trimming: 3 bases; J trimming: 8 bases; junction bases outside the gene matches: 15. The CDR3 covers 17 residues. CDR3 residues: CASSWGGLAGMPHEQFF. Written as DNA, the CDR3 is TGCGCCAGCAGCTGGGGGGGCCTAGCGGGGATGCCCCATGAGCAGTTCTTC.

The CDR3 region is CASSRTGTSGNPSYNEQFF. CDR3 nucleotide sequence: TGTGCCAGCAGCAGAACCGGGACTAGCGGGAACCCCTCCTACAATGAGCAGTTCTTC. This sequence joins TRBV7-2 and TRBJ2-1, with 13 bases aligning to TRBD2. V lost 5 bases and J lost 0; bases outside the gene matches: 10. CDR3 size: 19 residues. Germline CDR1 is SGHTA and CDR2 is FQGNSA.

The genes are TRBV2 and TRBJ1-2; tentative D call: TRBD1 (5 bases). Germline CDR1 and CDR2: SNHLY and FYNNEI. The CDR3 is 14 amino acids. V dropped 6 bases and J dropped 3 bases, with 14 bases sitting between them. The CDR3 coding sequence is TGTGCCAGCAGCCCTGGGGGGGATTACTATGGCTACACCTTC. Amino acids: CASSPGGDYYGYTF.

The chain is built from TRBV15 and TRBJ2-1, with 8 positions matching TRBD2. CDR3 length equals 15 residues. V trimming: 1 base; J trimming: 4 bases; junction bases outside the gene matches: 3. CDR1 and CDR2 from the germline V gene are LNHNV and YYDKDF (reference sequence). CDR3 coding DNA: TGTGCCACCAGCAGAGCGGGGGGGGCGTACAATGAGCAGTTCTTC. It encodes CATSRAGGAYNEQFF.